The next 2 T cell receptor beta chains were all read from a single sample in a study of T-cell reconstitution after alpha-beta-depleted transplantation in children. The TCRbeta library incorporated unique molecular identifiers. Using its own MiXCR run on the PCR reads, TCRdb lists one record per CDR3 protein. The table has about 440,000 distinct CDR3 sequences, roughly 44% seen once. The sample here was PBMCs, taken before TCRalphabeta/CD19-depleted stem cell transplant. These receptors were taken from a girl aged 2-10 years with aplastic anemia, due to receive a stem cell transplant.

Comment on this clonotype: Possible read error: a much larger clone is one base away. The chain has TRBV5-1 and TRBJ2-7; no clear D gene. CDR1 is SGHRS and CDR2 is YFSETQ in the germline V gene. This CDR3 region has 16 residues. Trimming removed 1 base from V and 4 bases from J, with 18 bases in between. The CDR3 spells CASSLFPDGRGYEQYF. CDR3 in DNA: TGCGCCAGCAGCTTGTTCCCGGACGGGCGCGGATACGAGCAGTACTTC.

This clonotype was seen ten or more times. This chain links TRBV7-9 with TRBJ1-2; D is unresolved. Germline-derived CDR1 and CDR2 are SEHNR and FQNEAQ (reference sequence). This CDR3 is 15 amino acids long. V was clipped by 3 bases and J by 7 bases, with 18 bases between them. The CDR3 DNA is TGTGCCAGCAGCTTCATCAACCTCCGCGGAGTTGGCTACACCTTC. Its protein product is CASSFINLRGVGYTF. The full variable domain, in which reference TRBV7-9 and TRBJ1-2 provide the parts outside the CDR3, is DTGVSQNPRHKITKRGQNVTFRCDPISEHNRLYWYRQTLGQGPEFLTYFQNEAQLEKSRLLSDRFSAERPKGSFSTLEIQRTEQGDSAMYLCASSFINLRGVGYTFGSGTRLTVV.